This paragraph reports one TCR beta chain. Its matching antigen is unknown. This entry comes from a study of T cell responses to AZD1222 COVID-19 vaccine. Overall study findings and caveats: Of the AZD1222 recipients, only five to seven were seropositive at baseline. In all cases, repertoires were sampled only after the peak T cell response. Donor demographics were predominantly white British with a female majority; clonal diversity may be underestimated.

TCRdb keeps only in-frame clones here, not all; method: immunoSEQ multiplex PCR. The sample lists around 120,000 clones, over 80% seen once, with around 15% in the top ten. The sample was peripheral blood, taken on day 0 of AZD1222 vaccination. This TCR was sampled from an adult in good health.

The CDR3 is CASSERVGNEQFF. Written as DNA, the CDR3 is TGTGCCAGCAGTGAACGGGTCGGCAATGAGCAGTTCTTC. The V gene is TRBV25-1, the J gene TRBJ2-1; the D is unclear. The CDR3 length is 13 residues. Trimming took 2 bases from V and 6 from J, leaving 8 bases between them. CDR1 and CDR2 from the germline V gene are MGHDK and SYGVNS.